This T cell receptor (beta chain) originates from a study of shared clonotypes between healthy human individuals. Libraries were prepared by immunoSEQ multiplex PCR; TCRdb keeps only in-frame clonotypes and omits some of them. Of around 1.6 million clones in the sample, 95% to 99% were seen once. The CDR3 has 18 residues. Germline V gene data show CDR1 as SGHAT and CDR2 as FQNNGV. V gave up 3 bases and J gave up 2 bases, with 19 bases separating them. Study outcomes and limitations: Larger richness was generally estimated for naive than memory subsets. Exclusively blood specimens were collected; tissue repertoires likely differ.

For this clone: What it recognizes is unknown.

CD45RA+ naive and CD45RA-negative memory subsets were separated from CD4+ cells. The chain recombines TRBV11-2 with TRBJ2-2, with D maybe TRBD1 (6 bases). The source of this sequence is a man younger than 40 in good health. The sequenced material came from naive CD4+ T cells sorted from blood. Subset: CD45RA+ positively selected. CDR3 DNA: TGTGCCAGCAGCTTGCGATCTTCCGGGACAAGTAACACCGGGGAGCTGTTTTTT. Translating it yields CASSLRSSGTSNTGELFF. Full variable domain (rest looked up from reference TRBV11-2 and TRBJ2-2): EAGVAQSPRYKIIEKRQSVAFWCNPISGHATLYWYQQILGQGPKLLIQFQNNGVVDDSQLPKDRFSAERLKGVDSTLKIQPAKLEDSAVYLCASSLRSSGTSNTGELFFGEGSRLTVL.